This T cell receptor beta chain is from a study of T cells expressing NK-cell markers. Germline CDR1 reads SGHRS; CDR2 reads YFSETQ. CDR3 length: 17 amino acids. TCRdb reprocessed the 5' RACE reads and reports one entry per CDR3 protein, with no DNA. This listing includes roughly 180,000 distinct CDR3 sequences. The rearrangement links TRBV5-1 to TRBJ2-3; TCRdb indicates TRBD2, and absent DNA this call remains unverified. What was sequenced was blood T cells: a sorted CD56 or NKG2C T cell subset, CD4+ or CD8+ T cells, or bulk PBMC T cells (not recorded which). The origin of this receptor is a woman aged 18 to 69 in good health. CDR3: CASSRAYSGGVTDTQYF.